This T cell receptor (beta chain) was profiled in a study of T-cell memory formation after mild COVID-19. For the study at large: In these data, TCR clusters were largely donor specific. Regarding the study as a whole: Pre-infection memory carried some responding clones, suggesting that cross-reactive memory joined. CD8+ contracting clones occupied EMRA, while CD4+ ones occupied mainly CM and EM. Later expanders leaned toward CD4+, whereas clones contracting from day 15 to 85 were balanced CD4/CD8.

V was trimmed by 6 bases and J by 0 bases, leaving 14 bases between them. There are 15 residues in the CDR3. TCRdb reprocessed the 5' RACE reads via MiXCR and lists one record per CDR3 protein. The sample holds hundreds of thousands of distinct CDR3 sequences; 20% to 25% are singletons and the top ten take around 13%. This clonotype has only a few counts. The antigen remains undetermined. This receptor was taken from an adult woman who had mild COVID-19 (a few samples of this study predate the infection). Cell type and time point are not known. V usage is TRBV12-3 or TRBV12-4 and J usage is TRBJ1-1; the D is unclear. Sequencing was carried out using PBMCs or a T cell subset sorted from them (not recorded which). The CDR3 spells CASRPGAPMNTEAFF. The CDR3 bases are TGTGCCAGCAGACCTGGAGCCCCAATGAACACTGAAGCTTTCTTT.